A single sample is the source of the 7 T cell receptor beta chains below, sequenced in a study of T cell repertoires in cytomegalovirus infection. Using its own MiXCR run on the reads, TCRdb lists one record per CDR3 protein. The sample shows some 300,000 distinct CDR3 sequences, 12% to 15% of them seen only once. The sample comprised PBMCs. All receptors derive from a human donor in good health (CMV status not recorded). Some clones in this sample may be carry-over from other donors' samples.

In this sample, this clonotype turned up many times. This sequence joins TRBV7-2 and TRBJ2-5; D is unclear. CDR3 length equals 15 residues. V lost 1 base, J lost 1 base, and 10 bases lay in between. Germline V lookup: CDR1 SGHTA, CDR2 FQGNSA. The CDR3 DNA reads as TGTGCCAGCAGCTTAGTGGCGAGAAGCCAAGAGACCCAGTACTTC. Its translation: CASSLVARSQETQYF.

This clonotype was counted many times. J is TRBJ2-4 and V is TRBV7-2; D ambiguous. This CDR3 region has 15 residues. V was cut by 5 bases and J by 2 bases, with 13 bases left in between. Per germline, CDR1 SGHTA and CDR2 FQGNSA. CDR3 DNA: TGTGCCAGCAGCGAATGGGGTGCGTCCAAAAACATTCAGTACTTC. It is translated as CASSEWGASKNIQYF.

This clonotype was observed a few times. J is TRBJ2-4 and V is TRBV7-2; 7 bases map to TRBD2. Germline V CDR1 and CDR2: SGHTA, FQGNSA. CDR3 length equals 15 residues. The ends lost 5 bases at V and 6 bases at J; junction bases unmatched: 10. CDR3 nucleotide sequence: TGTGCCAGCAGCCCCGGGACTAACCTAGGAAACATTCAGTACTTC. Encoded protein: CASSPGTNLGNIQYF.

A note on this clonotype: One junction end does not reproduce the germline sequence, and a read error may be involved. The chain is built from TRBV20-1 and TRBJ2-5; D possibly corresponds to TRBD2 (6 bases). CDR3 length equals 13 residues. CDR1 DFQATT and CDR2 SNEGSKA come from the germline V gene (reference sequence). The CDR3 reads CSARAGIQETQYF. CDR3 coding DNA: TGCAGTGCGAGAGCGGGCATCCAAGAGACCCAGTACTTC.

CDR3 bases: TGTGCCAGCAGCGCTGGACAGGGGGCTGAAAATGAGCAGTTCTTC. Its protein product is CASSAGQGAENEQFF. This sequence joins TRBV11-2 and TRBJ2-1; 11 nucleotides match TRBD1. V lost 5 bases to trimming and J lost 7 bases; unmatched junction nucleotides: 7. The CDR3 totals 15 residues. CDR1 is SGHAT, CDR2 FQNNGV, per germline.

The chain couples TRBV2 to TRBJ1-1, with D possibly being TRBD1 (5 bases). V dropped 1 base and J dropped 3 bases, with 9 bases sitting between them. Germline V gives CDR1 SNHLY, CDR2 FYNNEI. The length of the CDR3 is 14 residues. The CDR3 loop reads CASSEGGGYTEAFF. The CDR3 nucleotides are TGTGCCAGCAGTGAAGGTGGGGGATACACTGAAGCTTTCTTT.

V is TRBV7-1 and J is TRBJ1-2, with D tentatively TRBD1 (5 bases). TRBV7-1 is noted as an ORF with a role that remains uncertain. The CDR3 is 14 amino acids. V dropped 5 bases and J dropped 2 bases, with 12 bases sitting between them. CDR3 in amino acids: CASSPAGPNYGYTF. The CDR3 nucleotides are TGTGCCAGCAGCCCCGCAGGGCCCAACTATGGCTACACCTTC.